This T cell receptor (beta chain) was retrieved from a study of Ad26.COV2.S vaccination and SARS-CoV-2 variants. Whole-study findings and limits: Total T cell responses were possibly underestimated by TCR breadth and depth analyses.

The assay was immunoSEQ multiplex PCR, and TCRdb's table has in-frame clones only and misses some. The sample contains over 100,000 clones, about three quarters of which appear only once. The germline V and J ends were trimmed by 6 bases and 1 base, with 11 bases remaining between them. From germline, CDR1 is WNHNN and CDR2 SYGVQD (reference sequence). The CDR3 is 14 residues long. A note on this clone: Antigen: not known.

The starting material was peripheral blood, obtained after recovery from COVID-19. The chain combines TRBV10-1 with TRBJ2-3; TRBD2 might be the D (5 bases). This clonotype was sampled from a human donor who had recovered from COVID-19. The CDR3 sequence: CASSGVAGTDTQYF. The CDR3 DNA follows: TGCGCCAGCAGCGGGGTGGCAGGCACAGATACGCAGTATTTT.